This T cell receptor (beta chain) derives from a study of blood T cells in healthy people across ages. Notes on the study in general: More naive CD4+ cells and higher diversity were found in long-lived than in aged donors.

Alongside a J-beta primer mix, a sample-barcoded 5' primer served in a second PCR lasting about 7 to 11 cycles. TCRdb re-analysed the 5' RACE reads in MiXCR, keeping a single row per CDR3 protein. This sample has over 1,500,000 distinct CDR3 sequences, with about 50% found just once. Germline V lookup: CDR1 MNHEY, CDR2 SMNVEV (reference sequence). Trimming cost V 7 bases and J 5 bases; bases outside gene matches: 13. The CDR3 is 16 residues long. For this clonotype: Antigen specificity is unknown.

The chain combines TRBV27 with TRBJ2-5; 10 bases align to TRBD1. What was sequenced was blood. The source is a woman between 40 and 55 years old in good health. The CDR3 sequence is CASIGRLTGGFETQYF. In nucleotides, the CDR3 is TGTGCCAGCATCGGCCGGCTGACAGGGGGCTTTGAGACCCAGTACTTC.